Below, 5 T cell receptor beta chains from the same sample are listed, as sequenced in a study of T cell responses to AZD1222 COVID-19 vaccine. Profiled with immunoSEQ multiplex PCR; TCRdb holds only in-frame clones, not every one. In the table there are about 100,000 clones, about 87% of which are singletons. Here the sequenced sample was peripheral blood, taken on day 0 of AZD1222 vaccination. The receptors were gathered from an adult in good health.

The CDR3 reads CASSERGPESEKLFF. CDR3 bases: TGTGCCAGCAGTGAAAGGGGCCCCGAGTCCGAAAAACTGTTTTTT. The V gene is TRBV6-1, the J gene TRBJ1-4, with TRBD1 as a possible D gene (5 bases). Trimming took off 2 bases at V and 8 bases at J, with 15 bases between the two ends. Germline CDR1 and CDR2: MNHNS and SASEGT. CDR3 length: 15 amino acids.

The chain employs TRBV5-6 and TRBJ1-2; 12 bases align to TRBD1. The CDR3 consists of 17 residues. The germline V gene has CDR1 SGHDT and CDR2 YYEEEE. The trim removed 4 bases at V and 3 bases at J, leaving 10 bases unmatched. The CDR3 DNA follows: TGTGCCAGCAGCAACCTTCCGGGACAGGGGGCTGACTATGGCTACACCTTC. It is translated as CASSNLPGQGADYGYTF. Supplemented by reference TRBV5-6 and TRBJ1-2, the full variable domain reads DAGVTQSPTHLIKTRGQQVTLRCSPKSGHDTVSWYQQALGQGPQFIFQYYEEEERQRGNFPDRFSGHQFPNYSSELNVNALLLGDSALYLCASSNLPGQGADYGYTFGSGTRLTVV.

The rearrangement uses TRBV7-6 and TRBJ2-7, with D possibly matching TRBD1 (6 bases). The CDR3 is 13 residues long. V shed 5 bases and J shed 6 bases, with 14 bases lying between them. CDR1 is SGHVS, CDR2 FNYEAQ, per germline. For the CDR3, the DNA is TGTGCCAGCAGCGCGCTACAGGGTAGCGAGCAGTACTTC. It encodes CASSALQGSEQYF.

The chain carries TRBV3-1 (or the pseudogene TRBV3-2) and TRBJ2-3, with TRBD2 matching over 7 bases. This CDR3 spans 15 amino acids. CDR1 is LGHDT and CDR2 is YNNKEL in the germline V gene (reference sequence). With V trimmed by 4 bases and J by 0 bases, 4 bases remained unmatched. The CDR3 bases are TGTGCCAGCAGCCTTCTAGCGGTGAGCACAGATACGCAGTATTTT. This encodes CASSLLAVSTDTQYF.

J is TRBJ1-2 and V is TRBV6-1, with a tentative D call TRBD1 (6 bases). V was trimmed by 2 bases and J by 4 bases, leaving 11 bases between them. The germline CDR1 and CDR2 sequences are MNHNS and SASEGT. The CDR3 spans 14 residues. The chain's CDR3 is CASSEWGPGYGYTF. The CDR3 DNA reads as TGTGCCAGCAGTGAATGGGGGCCCGGCTATGGCTACACCTTC.